This T cell receptor beta chain was retrieved from a study of blood T cell repertoires in COVID-19. Looking at the study overall: There were acute and convalescent COVID-19 samples, and they came from the United States, Italy and Spain. PBMCs, B-cell-depleted T cells, or T cells were the source of the cDNA or gDNA that made up the material.

Profiling relied on immunoSEQ multiplex PCR, and the TCRdb table lists in-frame clones only, not all of them. The table has some 150,000 clones, approximately 90% seen once. The CDR3 length is 15 residues. Between the trimmed V and J ends, which lost 4 bases and 4 bases, there was a span of 14 bases. Specimen: peripheral blood. The chain recombines TRBV23-1 with TRBJ1-5, with D possibly TRBD1 on 5 matching bases. TRBV23-1 qualifies as an ORF whose function is uncertain. The source of this sequence is a woman aged 45 to 65 with acute or convalescent COVID-19. The CDR3 spells CASSPRRGMNQPQHF. CDR3 coding DNA: TGCGCCAGCAGTCCCCGGAGGGGAATGAATCAGCCCCAGCATTTT.